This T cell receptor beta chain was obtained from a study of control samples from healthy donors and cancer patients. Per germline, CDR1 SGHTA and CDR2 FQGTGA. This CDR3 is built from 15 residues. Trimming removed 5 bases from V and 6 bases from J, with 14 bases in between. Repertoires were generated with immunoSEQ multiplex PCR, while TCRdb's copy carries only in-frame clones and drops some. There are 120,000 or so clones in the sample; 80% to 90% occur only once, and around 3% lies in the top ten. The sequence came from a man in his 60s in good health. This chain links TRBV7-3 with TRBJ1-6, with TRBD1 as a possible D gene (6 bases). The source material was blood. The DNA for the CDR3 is TGTGCCAGCAGCGCTCAAGGGGGGACTAATTCACCCCTCCACTTT. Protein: CASSAQGGTNSPLHF.